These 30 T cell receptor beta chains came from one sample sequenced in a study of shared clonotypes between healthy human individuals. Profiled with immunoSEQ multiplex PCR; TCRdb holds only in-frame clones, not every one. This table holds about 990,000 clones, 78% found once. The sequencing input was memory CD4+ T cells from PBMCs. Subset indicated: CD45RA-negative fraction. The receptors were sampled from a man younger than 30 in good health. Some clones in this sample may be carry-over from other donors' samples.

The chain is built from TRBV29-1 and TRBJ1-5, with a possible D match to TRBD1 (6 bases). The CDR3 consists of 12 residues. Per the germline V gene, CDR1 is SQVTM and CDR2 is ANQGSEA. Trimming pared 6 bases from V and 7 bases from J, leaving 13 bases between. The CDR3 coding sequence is TGCAGCGTCGGAGTGGGGGGCCAGCCCCAGCATTTT. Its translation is CSVGVGGQPQHF.

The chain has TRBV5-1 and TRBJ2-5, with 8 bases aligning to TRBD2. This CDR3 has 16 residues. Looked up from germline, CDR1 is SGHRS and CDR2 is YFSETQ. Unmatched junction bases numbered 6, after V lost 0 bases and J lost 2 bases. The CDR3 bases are TGCGCCAGCAGCTTGGCCGTAGCGGGGAAGCAAGAGACCCAGTACTTC. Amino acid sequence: CASSLAVAGKQETQYF.

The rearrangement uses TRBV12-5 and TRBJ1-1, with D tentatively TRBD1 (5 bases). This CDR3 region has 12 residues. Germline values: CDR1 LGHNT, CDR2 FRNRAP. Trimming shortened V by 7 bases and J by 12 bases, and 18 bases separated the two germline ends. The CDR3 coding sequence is TGTGCTAGTGCCCCCACGGGGGGTAGGCCTTTCTTT. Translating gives CASAPTGGRPFF.

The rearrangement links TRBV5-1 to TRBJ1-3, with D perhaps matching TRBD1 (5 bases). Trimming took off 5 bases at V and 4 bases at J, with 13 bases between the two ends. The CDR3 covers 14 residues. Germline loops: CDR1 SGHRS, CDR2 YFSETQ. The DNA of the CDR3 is TGCGCCAGCAGACCGGTGGCAGGGGGAAACACCATATATTTT. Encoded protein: CASRPVAGGNTIYF.

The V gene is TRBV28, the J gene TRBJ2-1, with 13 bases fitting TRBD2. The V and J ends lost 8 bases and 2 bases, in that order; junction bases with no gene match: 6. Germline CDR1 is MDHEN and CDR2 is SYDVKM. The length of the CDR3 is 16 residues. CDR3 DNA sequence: TGTGCCAGCCAAACCGGACTAGCGGGGGCCTACAATGAGCAGTTCTTC. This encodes CASQTGLAGAYNEQFF.

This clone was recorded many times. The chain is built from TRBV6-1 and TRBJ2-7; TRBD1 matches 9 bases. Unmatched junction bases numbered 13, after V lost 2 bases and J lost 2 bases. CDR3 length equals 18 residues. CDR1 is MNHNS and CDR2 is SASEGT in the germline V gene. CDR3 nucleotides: TGTGCCAGCAGTGAAAGGGGACAGGGCTGGGCAGGGGCCTACGAGCAGTACTTC. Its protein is CASSERGQGWAGAYEQYF.

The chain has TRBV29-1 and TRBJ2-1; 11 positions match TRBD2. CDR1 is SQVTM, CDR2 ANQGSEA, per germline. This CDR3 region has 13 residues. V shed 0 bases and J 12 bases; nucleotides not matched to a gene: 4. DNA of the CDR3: TGCAGCGTTGAAGACTACGGACTAGCGGGGCAGTTCTTC. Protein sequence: CSVEDYGLAGQFF.

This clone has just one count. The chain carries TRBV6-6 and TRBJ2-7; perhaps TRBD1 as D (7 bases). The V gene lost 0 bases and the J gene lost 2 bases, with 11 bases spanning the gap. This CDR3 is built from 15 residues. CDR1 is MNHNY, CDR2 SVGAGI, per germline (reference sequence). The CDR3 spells CASSYSQGEAYEQYF. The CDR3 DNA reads TGTGCCAGCAGTTACTCCCAGGGGGAGGCCTACGAGCAGTACTTC.

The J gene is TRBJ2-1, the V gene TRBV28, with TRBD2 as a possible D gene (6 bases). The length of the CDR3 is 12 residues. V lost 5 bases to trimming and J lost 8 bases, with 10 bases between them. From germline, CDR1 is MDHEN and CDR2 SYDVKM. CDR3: CASSGTEDEQFF. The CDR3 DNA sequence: TGTGCCAGCAGTGGGACTGAGGATGAGCAGTTCTTC.

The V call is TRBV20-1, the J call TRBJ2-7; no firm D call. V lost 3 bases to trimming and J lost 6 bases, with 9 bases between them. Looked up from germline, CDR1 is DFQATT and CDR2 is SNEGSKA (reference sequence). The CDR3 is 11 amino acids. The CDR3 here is CSASLYSEQYF. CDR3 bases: TGCAGTGCTAGTCTATACAGCGAGCAGTACTTC.

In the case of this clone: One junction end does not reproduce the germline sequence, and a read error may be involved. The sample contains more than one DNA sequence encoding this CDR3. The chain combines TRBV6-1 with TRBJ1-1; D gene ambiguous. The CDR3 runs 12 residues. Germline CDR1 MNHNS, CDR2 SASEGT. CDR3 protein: CASSLPTGGAFF. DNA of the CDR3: TGCGCCAGCAGTCTCCCTACGGGAGGGGCTTTCTTT.

The CDR3 reads CASSRPKGDRGIGEQYF. DNA of the CDR3: TGTGCCAGCAGCCGACCAAAAGGGGACAGGGGCATCGGAGAGCAGTACTTC. This sequence joins TRBV2 and TRBJ2-7, with TRBD1 matching 10 bases. V lost 6 bases to trimming and J lost 7 bases; unmatched junction nucleotides: 18. Germline CDR1 and CDR2: SNHLY and FYNNEI. CDR3 length: 17 amino acids.

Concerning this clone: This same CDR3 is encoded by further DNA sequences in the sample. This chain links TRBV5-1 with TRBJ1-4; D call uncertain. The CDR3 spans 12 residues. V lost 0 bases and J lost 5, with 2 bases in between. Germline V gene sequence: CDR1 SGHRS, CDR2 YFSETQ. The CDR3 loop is CASSLGNEKLFF. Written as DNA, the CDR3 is TGCGCCAGCAGCTTGGGGAATGAAAAACTGTTTTTT. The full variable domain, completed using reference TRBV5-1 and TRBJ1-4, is KAGVTQTPRYLIKTRGQQVTLSCSPISGHRSVSWYQQTPGQGLQFLFEYFSETQRNKGNFPGRFSGRQFSNSRSEMNVSTLELGDSALYLCASSLGNEKLFFGSGTQLSVL.

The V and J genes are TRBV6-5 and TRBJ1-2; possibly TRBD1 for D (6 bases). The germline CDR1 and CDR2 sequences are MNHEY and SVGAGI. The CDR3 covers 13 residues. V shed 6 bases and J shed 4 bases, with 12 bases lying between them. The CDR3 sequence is CASSRGGGYGYTF. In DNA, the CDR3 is TGTGCCAGCAGCAGGGGCGGTGGCTATGGCTACACCTTC.

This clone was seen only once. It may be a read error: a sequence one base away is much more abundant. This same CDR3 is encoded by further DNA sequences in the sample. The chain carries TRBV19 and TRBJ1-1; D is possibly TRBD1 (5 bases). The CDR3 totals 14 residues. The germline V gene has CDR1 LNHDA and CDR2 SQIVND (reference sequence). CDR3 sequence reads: CASSRGSRGAEAFF. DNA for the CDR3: TGCGCCAGTAGTCGTGGTTCCAGAGGGGCTGAAGCTTTCTTT.

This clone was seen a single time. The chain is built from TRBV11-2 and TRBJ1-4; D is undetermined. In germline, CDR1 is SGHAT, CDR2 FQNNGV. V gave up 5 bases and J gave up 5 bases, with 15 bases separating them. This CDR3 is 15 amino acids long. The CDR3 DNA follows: TGTGCCAGCAGCCCAAGCTCTGGGAGAAATGAAAAACTGTTTTTT. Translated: CASSPSSGRNEKLFF.

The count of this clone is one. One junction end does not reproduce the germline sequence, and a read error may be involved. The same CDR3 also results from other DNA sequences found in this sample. The CDR3 spells CAWMALAGVQETQYF. The DNA of the CDR3 is TGCGCCTGGATGGCTCTAGCGGGAGTTCAAGAGACCCAGTACTTC. The gene calls are TRBV30 and TRBJ2-5; 10 bases fit TRBD2. Germline CDR1 and CDR2: GTSNPN and SVGIG (reference sequence). This CDR3 region has 15 residues.

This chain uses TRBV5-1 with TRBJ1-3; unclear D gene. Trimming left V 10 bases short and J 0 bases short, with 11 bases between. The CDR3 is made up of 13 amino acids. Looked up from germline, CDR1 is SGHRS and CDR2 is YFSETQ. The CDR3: CASQEGSGNTIYF. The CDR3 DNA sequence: TGCGCCTCTCAGGAGGGCTCTGGAAACACCATATATTTT.

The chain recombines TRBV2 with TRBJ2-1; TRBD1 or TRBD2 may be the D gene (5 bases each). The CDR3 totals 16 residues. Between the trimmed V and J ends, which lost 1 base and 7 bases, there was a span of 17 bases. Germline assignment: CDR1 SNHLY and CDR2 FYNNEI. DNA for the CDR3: TGTGCCAGCAGTGAAGTGGGGACGAGTCCGCGTAATGAGCAGTTCTTC. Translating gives CASSEVGTSPRNEQFF.

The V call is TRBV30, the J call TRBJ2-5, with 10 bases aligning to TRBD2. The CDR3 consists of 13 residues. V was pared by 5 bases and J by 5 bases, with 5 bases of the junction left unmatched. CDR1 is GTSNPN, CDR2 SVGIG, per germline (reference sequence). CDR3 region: CAWRLAGGETQYF. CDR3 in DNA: TGTGCCTGGCGACTAGCGGGCGGGGAGACCCAGTACTTC.

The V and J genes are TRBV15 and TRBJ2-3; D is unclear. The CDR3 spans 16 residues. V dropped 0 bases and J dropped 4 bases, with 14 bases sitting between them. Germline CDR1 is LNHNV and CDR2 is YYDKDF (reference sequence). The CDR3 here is CATSRDPGFAADTQYF. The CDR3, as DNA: TGTGCCACCAGCAGAGATCCCGGCTTCGCGGCAGATACGCAGTATTTT. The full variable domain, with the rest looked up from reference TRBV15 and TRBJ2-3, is DAMVIQNPRYQVTQFGKPVTLSCSQTLNHNVMYWYQQKSSQAPKLLFHYYDKDFNNEADTPDNFQSRRPNTSFCFLDIRSPGLGDTAMYLCATSRDPGFAADTQYFGPGTRLTVL.

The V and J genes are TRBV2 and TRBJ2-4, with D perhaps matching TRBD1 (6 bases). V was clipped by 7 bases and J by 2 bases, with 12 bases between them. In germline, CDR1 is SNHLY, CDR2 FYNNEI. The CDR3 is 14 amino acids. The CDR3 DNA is TGTGCCAGCACCTACACAGGGACCAAAAACATTCAGTACTTC. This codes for CASTYTGTKNIQYF.

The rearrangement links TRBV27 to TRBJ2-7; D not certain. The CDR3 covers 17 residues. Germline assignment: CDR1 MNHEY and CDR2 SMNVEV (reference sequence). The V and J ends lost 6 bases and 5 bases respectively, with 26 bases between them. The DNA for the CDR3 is TGTGCCAGCAGACAGACGATCGTGCAGGCCCCAGTGAACGAGCAGTACTTC. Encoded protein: CASRQTIVQAPVNEQYF.

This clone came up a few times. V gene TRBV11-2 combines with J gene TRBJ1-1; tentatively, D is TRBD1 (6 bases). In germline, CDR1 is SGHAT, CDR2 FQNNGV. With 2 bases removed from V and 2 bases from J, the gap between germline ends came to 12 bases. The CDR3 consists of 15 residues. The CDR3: CASSLLGQSNTEAFF. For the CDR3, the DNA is TGTGCCAGCAGCTTACTCGGACAGTCAAACACTGAAGCTTTCTTT.

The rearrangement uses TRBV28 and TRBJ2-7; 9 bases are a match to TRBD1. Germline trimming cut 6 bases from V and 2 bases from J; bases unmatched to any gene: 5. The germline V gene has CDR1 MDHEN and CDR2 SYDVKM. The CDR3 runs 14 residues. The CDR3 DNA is TGTGCCAGCAGCCGGGGACAGGGACCCTACGAGCAGTACTTC. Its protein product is CASSRGQGPYEQYF. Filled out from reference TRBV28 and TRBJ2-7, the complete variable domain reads DVKVTQSSRYLVKRTGEKVFLECVQDMDHENMFWYRQDPGLGLRLIYFSYDVKMKEKGDIPEGYSVSREKKERFSLILESASTNQTSMYLCASSRGQGPYEQYFGPGTRLTVT.

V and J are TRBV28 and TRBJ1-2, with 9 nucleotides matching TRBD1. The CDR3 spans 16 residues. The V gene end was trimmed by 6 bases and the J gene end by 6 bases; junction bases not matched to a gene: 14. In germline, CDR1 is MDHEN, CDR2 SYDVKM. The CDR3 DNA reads TGTGCCAGCAGGACGAGGACAGGGGAGGTGTTTCATGGCTACACCTTC. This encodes CASRTRTGEVFHGYTF.

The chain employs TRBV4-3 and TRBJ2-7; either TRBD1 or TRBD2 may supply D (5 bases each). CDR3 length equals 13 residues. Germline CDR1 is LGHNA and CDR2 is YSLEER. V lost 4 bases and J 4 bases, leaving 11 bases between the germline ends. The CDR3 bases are TGCGCCAGCAGCCGGGACGTACGGTACGAGCAGTACTTC. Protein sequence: CASSRDVRYEQYF.

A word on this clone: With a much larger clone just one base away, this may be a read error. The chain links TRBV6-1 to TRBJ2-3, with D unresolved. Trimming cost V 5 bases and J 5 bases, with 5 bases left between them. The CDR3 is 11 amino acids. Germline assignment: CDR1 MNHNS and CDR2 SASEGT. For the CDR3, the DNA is TGTGCCAGCAGTTATCAAGATACGCAGTATTTT. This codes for CASSYQDTQYF.

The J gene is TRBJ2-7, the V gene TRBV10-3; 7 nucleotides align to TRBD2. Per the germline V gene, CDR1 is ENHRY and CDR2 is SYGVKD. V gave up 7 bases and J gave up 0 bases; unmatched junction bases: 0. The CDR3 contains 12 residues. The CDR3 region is CAITSGSYEQYF. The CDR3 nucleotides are TGTGCCATCACTAGCGGCTCCTACGAGCAGTACTTC.

The CDR3 spells CASSPEITETQYF. Here the CDR3 DNA reads TGCGCCAGCAGCCCAGAGATTACGGAGACCCAGTACTTC. The chain combines TRBV5-1 with TRBJ2-5; D is uncertain. This CDR3 is 13 amino acids long. Germline V gene lookup returns CDR1 SGHRS and CDR2 YFSETQ. Trimming pared 4 bases from V and 5 bases from J, leaving 12 bases between.